This TCR beta chain stems from a study of beta chain features in type 1 diabetes. Whole-study findings and limits: Within each of all four CD4+ subsets, Type 1 diabetes patients had TCRB CDR3s that were moderately but significantly shorter. A pattern of fewer insertions and more deletions at VDJ junctions was seen in type 1 diabetes patients.

Expressed TCRB transcripts were sequenced because the entire RNA isolate underwent reverse transcription. About 3.6 million reads was the average for naive, central memory and regulatory T cell samples. TCRdb's copy holds only in-frame clones and misses some; the assay was immunoSEQ multiplex PCR. The sample yields 600,000 to 750,000 clones, around 12% seen once. Researchers reported sorting CD4+ naive, central memory, regulatory and stem cell-like memory cells via CD45RO/CCR7/CD25/CD127/CD95/CD27. A remark on this clone: The target antigen is unknown.

This CDR3 region has 15 residues. In germline, CDR1 is SGDLS, CDR2 YYNGEE. After removal of 0 bases from V and 8 bases from J, the junction contained 6 bases not matched to a gene. V is TRBV9 and J is TRBJ1-4; 8 bases line up with TRBD1. The specimen was naive CD4+ T cells from blood. The source is a young man with type 1 diabetes. The CDR3 bases are TGTGCCAGCAGCGTAGCTCAGGGGGCAGGAGAAAAACTGTTTTTT. This sequence encodes CASSVAQGAGEKLFF.